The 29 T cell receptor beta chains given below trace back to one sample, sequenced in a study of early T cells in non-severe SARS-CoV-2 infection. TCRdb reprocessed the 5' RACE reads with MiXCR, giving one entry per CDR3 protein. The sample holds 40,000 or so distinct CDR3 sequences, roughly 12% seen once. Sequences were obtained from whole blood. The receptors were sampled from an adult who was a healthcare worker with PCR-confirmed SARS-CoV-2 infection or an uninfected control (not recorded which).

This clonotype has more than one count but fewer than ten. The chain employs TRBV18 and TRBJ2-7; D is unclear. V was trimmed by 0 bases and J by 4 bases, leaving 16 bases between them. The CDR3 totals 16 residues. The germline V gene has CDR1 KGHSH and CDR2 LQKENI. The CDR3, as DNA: TGTGCCAGCTCACCACCGGTCAGGTTGTCCACATACGAGCAGTACTTC. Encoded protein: CASSPPVRLSTYEQYF.

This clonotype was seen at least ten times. The CDR3 here is CASSLGGNEKLFF. The CDR3 DNA follows: TGTGCCAGCAGCTTAGGCGGTAATGAAAAACTGTTTTTT. This chain uses TRBV7-9 with TRBJ1-4; D not resolved. V was trimmed by 1 base and J by 4 bases, leaving 4 bases between them. Per the germline V gene, CDR1 is SEHNR and CDR2 is FQNEAQ (reference sequence). The length of the CDR3 is 13 residues.

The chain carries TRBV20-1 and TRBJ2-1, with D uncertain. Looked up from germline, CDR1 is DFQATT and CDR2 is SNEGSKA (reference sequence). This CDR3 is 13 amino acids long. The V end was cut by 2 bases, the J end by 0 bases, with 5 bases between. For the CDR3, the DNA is TGCAGTGCTAGACCATACTCCTACAATGAGCAGTTCTTC. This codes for CSARPYSYNEQFF.

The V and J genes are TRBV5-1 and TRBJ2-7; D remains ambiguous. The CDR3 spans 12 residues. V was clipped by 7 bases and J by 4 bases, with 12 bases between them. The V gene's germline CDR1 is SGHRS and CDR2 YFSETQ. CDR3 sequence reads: CASSRERYEQYF. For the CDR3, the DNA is TGCGCCAGCTCCCGCGAGAGATACGAGCAGTACTTC.

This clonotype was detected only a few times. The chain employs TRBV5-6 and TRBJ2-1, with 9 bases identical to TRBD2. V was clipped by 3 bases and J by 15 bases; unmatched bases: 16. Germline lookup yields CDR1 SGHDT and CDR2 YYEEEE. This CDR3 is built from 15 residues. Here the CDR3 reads CASSWGDSSGTPRFF. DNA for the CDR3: TGTGCCAGCAGCTGGGGGGACTCTAGCGGGACCCCCCGGTTCTTC.

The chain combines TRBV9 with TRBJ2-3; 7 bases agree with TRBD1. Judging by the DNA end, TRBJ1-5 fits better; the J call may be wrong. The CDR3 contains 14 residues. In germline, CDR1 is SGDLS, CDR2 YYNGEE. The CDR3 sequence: CASSAPDREDTQHF. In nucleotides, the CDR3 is TGTGCCAGCAGCGCCCCAGACAGGGAAGATACGCAGCATTTT.

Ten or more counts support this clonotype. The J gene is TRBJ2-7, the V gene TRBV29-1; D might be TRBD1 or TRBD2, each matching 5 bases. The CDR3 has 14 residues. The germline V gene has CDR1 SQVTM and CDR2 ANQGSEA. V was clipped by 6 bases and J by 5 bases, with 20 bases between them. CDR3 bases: TGCAGCGTCGCCCCTTGGGGGACGGGCGACGAGCAGTACTTC. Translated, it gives CSVAPWGTGDEQYF.

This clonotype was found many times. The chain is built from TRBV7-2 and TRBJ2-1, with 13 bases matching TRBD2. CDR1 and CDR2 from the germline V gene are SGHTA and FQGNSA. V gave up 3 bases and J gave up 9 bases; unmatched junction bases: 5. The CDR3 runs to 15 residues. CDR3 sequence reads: CASSFAGLAGVEQFF. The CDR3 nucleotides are TGTGCCAGCAGCTTCGCTGGACTAGCGGGAGTTGAGCAGTTCTTC.

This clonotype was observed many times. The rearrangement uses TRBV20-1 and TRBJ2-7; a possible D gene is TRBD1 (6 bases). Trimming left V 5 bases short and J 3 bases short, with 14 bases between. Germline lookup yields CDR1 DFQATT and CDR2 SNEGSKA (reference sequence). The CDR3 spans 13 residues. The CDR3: CSAPRDTFYEQYF. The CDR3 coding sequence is TGCAGTGCTCCCAGGGACACATTCTACGAGCAGTACTTC.

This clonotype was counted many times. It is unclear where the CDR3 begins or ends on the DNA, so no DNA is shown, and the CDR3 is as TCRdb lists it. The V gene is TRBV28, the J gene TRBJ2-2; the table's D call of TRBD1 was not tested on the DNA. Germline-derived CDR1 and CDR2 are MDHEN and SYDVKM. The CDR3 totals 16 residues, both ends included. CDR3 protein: CASSFLAGANTGELFF.

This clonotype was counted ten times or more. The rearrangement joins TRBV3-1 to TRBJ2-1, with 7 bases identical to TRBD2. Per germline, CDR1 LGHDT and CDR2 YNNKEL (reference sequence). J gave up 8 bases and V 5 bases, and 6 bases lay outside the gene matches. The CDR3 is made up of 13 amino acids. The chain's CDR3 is CASSRGGRDEQFF. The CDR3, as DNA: TGTGCCAGCAGCAGGGGTGGGAGGGATGAGCAGTTCTTC.

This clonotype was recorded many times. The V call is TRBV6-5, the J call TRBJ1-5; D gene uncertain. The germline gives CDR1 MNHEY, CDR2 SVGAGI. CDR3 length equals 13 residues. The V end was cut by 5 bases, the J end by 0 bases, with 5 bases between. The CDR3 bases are TGTGCCAGCAGTCGATATAGCAATCAGCCCCAGCATTTT. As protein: CASSRYSNQPQHF.

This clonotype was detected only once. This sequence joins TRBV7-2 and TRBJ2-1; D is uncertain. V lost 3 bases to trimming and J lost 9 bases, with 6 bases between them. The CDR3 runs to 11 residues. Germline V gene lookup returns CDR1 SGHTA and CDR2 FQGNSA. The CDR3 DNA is TGTGCCAGCAGCTTTTCCGGTGAGCAGTTCTTC. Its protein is CASSFSGEQFF.

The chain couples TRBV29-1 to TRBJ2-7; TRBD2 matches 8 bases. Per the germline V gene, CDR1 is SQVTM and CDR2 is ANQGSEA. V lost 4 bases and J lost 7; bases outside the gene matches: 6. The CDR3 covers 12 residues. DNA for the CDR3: TGCAGCGTTGCGGGCGGGGGGCATGAGCAGTACTTC. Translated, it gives CSVAGGGHEQYF.

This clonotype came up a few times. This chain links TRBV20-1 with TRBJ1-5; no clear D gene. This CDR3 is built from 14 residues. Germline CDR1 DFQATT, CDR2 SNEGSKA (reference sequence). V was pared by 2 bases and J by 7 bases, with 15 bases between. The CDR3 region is CSARNIRAGQPQHF. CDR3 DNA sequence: TGCAGTGCTAGAAACATCAGAGCCGGGCAGCCCCAGCATTTT.

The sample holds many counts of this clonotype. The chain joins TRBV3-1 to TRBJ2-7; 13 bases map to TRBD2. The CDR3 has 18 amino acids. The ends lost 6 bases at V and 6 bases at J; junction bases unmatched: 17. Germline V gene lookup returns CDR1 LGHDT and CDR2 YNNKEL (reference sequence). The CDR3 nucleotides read TGTGCCAGCAGACAGGGACTAGCGGGAAAGTCAGGGGAAGGCGAGCAGTACTTC. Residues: CASRQGLAGKSGEGEQYF.

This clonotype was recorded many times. The CDR3 bases are TGCAGTGCTAAACTAGCGATCTACGAGCAGTACTTC. This translates into CSAKLAIYEQYF. V and J are TRBV20-1 and TRBJ2-7, with 7 bases that match TRBD2. The V segment lost 4 bases and the J segment 3 bases; nucleotides outside the gene matches: 3. There are 12 residues in the CDR3. Germline V CDR1 and CDR2: DFQATT, SNEGSKA (reference sequence).

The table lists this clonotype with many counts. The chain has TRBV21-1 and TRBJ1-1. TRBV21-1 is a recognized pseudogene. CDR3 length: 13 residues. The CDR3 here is CASSNDNNTEAFF. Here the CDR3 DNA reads TGTGCCAGCAGCAACGACAACAACACTGAAGCTTTCTTT.

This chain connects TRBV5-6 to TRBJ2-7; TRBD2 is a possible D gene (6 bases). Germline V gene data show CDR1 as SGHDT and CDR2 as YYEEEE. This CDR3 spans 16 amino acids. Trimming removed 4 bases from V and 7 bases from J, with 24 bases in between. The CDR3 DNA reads TGTGCCAGCAGCGGAATCCGGGACTGGAGGGGATTTGAGCAGTACTTC. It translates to CASSGIRDWRGFEQYF.

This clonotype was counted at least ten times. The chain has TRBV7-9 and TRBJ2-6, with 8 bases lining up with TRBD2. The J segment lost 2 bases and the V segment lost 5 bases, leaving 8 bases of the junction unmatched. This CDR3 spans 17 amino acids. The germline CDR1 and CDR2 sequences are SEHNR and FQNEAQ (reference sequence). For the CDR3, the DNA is TGTGCCAGCAGCCGGACAATTAGCGGGACTGGGGCCAACGTCCTGACTTTC. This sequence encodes CASSRTISGTGANVLTF.

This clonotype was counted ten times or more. CDR3 in DNA: TGTGCCAGTAGTATAGACTCCCGTCTCAAGGAGCAGTTCTTC. It codes for CASSIDSRLKEQFF. The chain carries TRBV19 and TRBJ2-1; D ambiguous. This CDR3 has 14 amino acids. Between the trimmed V and J ends, which lost 0 bases and 10 bases, there was a span of 13 bases. Germline V gives CDR1 LNHDA, CDR2 SQIVND (reference sequence).

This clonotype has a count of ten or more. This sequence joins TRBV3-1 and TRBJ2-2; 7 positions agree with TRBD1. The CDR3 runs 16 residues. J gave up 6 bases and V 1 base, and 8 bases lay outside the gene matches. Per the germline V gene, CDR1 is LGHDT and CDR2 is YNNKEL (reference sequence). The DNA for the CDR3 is TGTGCCAGCAGCCAAGGACCGACAGGGATCCCCGGGGAGCTGTTTTTT. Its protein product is CASSQGPTGIPGELFF.

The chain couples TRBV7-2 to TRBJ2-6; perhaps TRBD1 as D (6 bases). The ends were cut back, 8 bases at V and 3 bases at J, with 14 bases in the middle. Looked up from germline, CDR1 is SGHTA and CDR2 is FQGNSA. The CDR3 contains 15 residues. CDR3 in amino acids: CASSTGLRGANVLTF. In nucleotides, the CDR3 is TGTGCCAGCTCTACAGGGCTGCGTGGGGCCAACGTCCTGACTTTC.

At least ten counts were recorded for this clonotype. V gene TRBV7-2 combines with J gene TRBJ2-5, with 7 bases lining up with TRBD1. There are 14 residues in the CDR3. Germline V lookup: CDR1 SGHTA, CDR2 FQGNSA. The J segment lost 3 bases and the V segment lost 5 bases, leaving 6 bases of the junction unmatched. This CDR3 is CASSNTGEKETQYF. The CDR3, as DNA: TGTGCCAGCAGCAATACAGGGGAAAAAGAGACCCAGTACTTC.

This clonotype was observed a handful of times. CDR3 protein: CASSLDRGVTDTQYF. For the CDR3, the DNA is TGTGCCAGCAGCTTAGACAGGGGCGTCACAGATACGCAGTATTTT. V and J are TRBV7-8 and TRBJ2-3, with 7 bases aligning to TRBD1. Unmatched junction bases numbered 3, after V lost 1 base and J lost 2 bases. In germline, CDR1 is SGHVS, CDR2 FQNEAQ. CDR3 length: 15 residues.

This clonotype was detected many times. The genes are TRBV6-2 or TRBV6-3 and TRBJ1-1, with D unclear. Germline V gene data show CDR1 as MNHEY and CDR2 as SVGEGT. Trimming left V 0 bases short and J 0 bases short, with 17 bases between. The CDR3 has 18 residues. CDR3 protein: CASSYSFGRQLMNTEAFF. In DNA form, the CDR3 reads TGTGCCAGCAGTTACTCTTTTGGGCGGCAACTCATGAACACTGAAGCTTTCTTT.

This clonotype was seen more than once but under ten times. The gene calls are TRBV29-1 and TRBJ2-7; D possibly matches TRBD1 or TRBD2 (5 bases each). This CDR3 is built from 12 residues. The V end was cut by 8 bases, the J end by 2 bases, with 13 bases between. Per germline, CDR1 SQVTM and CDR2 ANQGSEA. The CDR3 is CSTRDGTYEQYF. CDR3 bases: TGCAGCACTAGGGACGGTACCTACGAGCAGTACTTC.

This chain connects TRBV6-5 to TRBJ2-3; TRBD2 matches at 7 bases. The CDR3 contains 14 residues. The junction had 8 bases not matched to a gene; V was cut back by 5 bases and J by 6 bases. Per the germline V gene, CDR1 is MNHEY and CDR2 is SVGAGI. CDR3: CASSQSGTGDTQYF. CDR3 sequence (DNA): TGTGCCAGCAGTCAGAGCGGGACCGGGGATACGCAGTATTTT.

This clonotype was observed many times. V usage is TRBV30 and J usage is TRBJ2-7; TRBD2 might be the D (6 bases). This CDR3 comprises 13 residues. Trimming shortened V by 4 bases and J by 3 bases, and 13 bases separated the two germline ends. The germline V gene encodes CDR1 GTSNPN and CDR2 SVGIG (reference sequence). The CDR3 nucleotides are TGTGCCTGGACGGGGAGGCCGGTCTACGAGCAGTACTTC. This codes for CAWTGRPVYEQYF.